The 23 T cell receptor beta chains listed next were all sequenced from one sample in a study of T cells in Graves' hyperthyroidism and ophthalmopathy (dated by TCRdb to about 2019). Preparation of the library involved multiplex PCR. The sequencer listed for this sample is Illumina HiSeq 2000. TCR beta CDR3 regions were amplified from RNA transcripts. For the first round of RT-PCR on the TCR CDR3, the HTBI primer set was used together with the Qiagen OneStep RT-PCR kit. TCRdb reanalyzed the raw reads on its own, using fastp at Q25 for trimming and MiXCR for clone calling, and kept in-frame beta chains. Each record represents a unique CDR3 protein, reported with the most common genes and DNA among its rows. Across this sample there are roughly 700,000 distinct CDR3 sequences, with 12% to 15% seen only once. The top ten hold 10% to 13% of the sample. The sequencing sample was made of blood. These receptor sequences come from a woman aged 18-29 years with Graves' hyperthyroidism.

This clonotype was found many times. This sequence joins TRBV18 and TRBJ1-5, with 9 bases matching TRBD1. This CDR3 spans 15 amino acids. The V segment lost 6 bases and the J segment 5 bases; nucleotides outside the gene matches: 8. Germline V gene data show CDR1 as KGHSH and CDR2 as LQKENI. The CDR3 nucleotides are TGTGCCAGCTCCCCGGGACAGGGAAAGGATCAGCCCCAGCATTTT. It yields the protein CASSPGQGKDQPQHF. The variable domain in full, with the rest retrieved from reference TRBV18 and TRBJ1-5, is NAGVMQNPRHLVRRRGQEARLRCSPMKGHSHVYWYRQLPEEGLKFMVYLQKENIIDESGMPKERFSAEFPKEGPSILRIQQVVRGDSAAYFCASSPGQGKDQPQHFGDGTRLSIL.

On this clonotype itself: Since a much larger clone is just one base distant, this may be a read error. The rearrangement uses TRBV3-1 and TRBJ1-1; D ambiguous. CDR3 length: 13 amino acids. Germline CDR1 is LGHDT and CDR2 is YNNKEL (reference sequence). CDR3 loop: CATISASNNEAFF. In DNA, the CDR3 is TGTGCCACTATCTCTGCGTCGAACAATGAAGCTTTCTTT. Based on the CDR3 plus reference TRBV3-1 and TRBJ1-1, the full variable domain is DTAVSQTPKYLVTQMGNDKSIKCEQNLGHDTMYWYKQDSKKFLKIMFSYNNKELIINETVPNRFSPKSPDKAHLNLHINSLELGDSAVYFCATISASNNEAFFGQGTRLTVV.

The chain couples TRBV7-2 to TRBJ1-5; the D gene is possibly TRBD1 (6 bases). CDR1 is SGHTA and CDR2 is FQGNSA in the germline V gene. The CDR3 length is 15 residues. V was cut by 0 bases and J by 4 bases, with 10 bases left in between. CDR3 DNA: TGTGCCAGCAGCTTAGCCAGGGGTGAGAATCAGCCCCAGCATTTT. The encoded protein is CASSLARGENQPQHF.

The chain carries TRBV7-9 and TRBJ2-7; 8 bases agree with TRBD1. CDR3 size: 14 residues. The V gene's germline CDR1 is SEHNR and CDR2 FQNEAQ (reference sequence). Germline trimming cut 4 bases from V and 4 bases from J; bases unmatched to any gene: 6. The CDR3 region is CASSSDREIYEQYF. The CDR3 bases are TGTGCCAGCAGCTCGGACAGGGAGATTTACGAGCAGTACTTC.

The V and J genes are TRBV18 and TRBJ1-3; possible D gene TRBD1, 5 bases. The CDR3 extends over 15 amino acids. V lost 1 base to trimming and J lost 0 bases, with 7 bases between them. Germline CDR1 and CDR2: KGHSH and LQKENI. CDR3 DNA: TGTGCCAGCTCACCACAGGGACTCTCTGGAAACACCATATATTTT. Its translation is CASSPQGLSGNTIYF.

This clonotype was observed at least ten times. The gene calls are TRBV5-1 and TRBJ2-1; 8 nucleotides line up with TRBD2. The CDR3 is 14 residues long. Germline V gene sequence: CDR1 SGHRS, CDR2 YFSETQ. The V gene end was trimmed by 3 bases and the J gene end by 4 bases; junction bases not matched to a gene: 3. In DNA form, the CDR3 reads TGCGCCAGCAGCTCTAGCGGGCAGTACAATGAGCAGTTCTTC. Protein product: CASSSSGQYNEQFF.

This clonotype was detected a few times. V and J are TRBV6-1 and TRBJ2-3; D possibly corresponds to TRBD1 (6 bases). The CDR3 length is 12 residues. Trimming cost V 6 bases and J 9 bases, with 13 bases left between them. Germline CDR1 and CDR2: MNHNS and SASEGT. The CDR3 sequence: CASRGAVETQYF. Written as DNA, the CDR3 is TGTGCCAGCAGGGGGGCCGTCGAGACGCAGTATTTT.

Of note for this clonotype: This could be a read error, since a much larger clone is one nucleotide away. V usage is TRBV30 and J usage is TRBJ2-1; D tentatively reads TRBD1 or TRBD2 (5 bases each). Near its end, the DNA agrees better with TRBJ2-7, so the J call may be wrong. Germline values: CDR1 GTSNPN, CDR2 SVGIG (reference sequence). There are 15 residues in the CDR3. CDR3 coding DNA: TGTGCCTGGAGGTACGGGGCGAGGCTCGACAATGAGCAGTACTTC. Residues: CAWRYGARLDNEQYF.

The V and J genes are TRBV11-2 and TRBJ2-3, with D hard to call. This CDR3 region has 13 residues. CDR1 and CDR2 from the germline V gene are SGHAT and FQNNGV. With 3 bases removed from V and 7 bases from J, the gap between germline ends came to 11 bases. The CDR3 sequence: CASSLGYPNTQYF. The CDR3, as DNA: TGTGCCAGCAGCTTGGGTTATCCAAATACGCAGTATTTT.

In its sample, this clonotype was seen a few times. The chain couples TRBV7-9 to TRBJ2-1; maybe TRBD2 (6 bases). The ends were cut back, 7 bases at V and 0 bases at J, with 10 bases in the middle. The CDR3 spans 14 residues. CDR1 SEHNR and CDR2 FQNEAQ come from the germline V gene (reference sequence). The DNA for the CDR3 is TGTGCCAGCAATCCGACTAGCTCCTACAATGAGCAGTTCTTC. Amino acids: CASNPTSSYNEQFF. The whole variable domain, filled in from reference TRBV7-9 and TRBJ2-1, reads DTGVSQNPRHKITKRGQNVTFRCDPISEHNRLYWYRQTLGQGPEFLTYFQNEAQLEKSRLLSDRFSAERPKGSFSTLEIQRTEQGDSAMYLCASNPTSSYNEQFFGPGTRLTVL.

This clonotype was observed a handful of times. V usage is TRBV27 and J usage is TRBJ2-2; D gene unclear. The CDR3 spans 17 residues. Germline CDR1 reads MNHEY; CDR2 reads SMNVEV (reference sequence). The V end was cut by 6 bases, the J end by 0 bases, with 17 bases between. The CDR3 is CASSNLMTVSNTGELFF. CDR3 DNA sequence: TGTGCCAGCAGCAACCTTATGACCGTTTCGAACACCGGGGAGCTGTTTTTT.

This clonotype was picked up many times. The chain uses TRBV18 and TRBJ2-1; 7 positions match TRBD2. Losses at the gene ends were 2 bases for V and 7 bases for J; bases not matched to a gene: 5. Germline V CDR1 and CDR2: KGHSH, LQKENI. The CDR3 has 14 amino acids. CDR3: CASSPENSGNEQFF. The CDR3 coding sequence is TGTGCCAGCTCACCAGAGAATAGCGGGAATGAGCAGTTCTTC.

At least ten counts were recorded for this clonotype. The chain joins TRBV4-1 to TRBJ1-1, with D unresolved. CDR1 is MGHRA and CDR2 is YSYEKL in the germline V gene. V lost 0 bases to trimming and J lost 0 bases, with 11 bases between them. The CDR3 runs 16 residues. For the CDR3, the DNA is TGCGCCAGCAGCCAAGAGTATTCCGGGTTGAACACTGAAGCTTTCTTT. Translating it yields CASSQEYSGLNTEAFF.

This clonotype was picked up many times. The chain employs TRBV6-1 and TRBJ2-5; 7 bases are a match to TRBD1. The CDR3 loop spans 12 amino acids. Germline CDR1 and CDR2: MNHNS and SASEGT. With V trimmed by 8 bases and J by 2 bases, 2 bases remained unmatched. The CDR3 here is CASGDSQETQYF. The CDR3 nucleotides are TGTGCCAGCGGGGACAGTCAAGAGACCCAGTACTTC.

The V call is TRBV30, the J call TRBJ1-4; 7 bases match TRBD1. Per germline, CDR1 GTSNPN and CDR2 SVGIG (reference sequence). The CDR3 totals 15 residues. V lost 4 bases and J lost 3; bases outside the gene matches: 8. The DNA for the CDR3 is TGTGCCTGGAAAAAAGGGGGCCGGGCTAATGAAAAACTGTTTTTT. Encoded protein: CAWKKGGRANEKLFF.

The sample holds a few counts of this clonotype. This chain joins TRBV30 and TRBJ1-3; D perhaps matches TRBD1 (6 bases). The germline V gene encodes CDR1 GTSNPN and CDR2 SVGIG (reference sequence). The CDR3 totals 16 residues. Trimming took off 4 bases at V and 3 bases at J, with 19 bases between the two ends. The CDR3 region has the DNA TGTGCCTGGACCTCTCCTGACAGGCTAAATGGAAACACCATATATTTT. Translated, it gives CAWTSPDRLNGNTIYF.

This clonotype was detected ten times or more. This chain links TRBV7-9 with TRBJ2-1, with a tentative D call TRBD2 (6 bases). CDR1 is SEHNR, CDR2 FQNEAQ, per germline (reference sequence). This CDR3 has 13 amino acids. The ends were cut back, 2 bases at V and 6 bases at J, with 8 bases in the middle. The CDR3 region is CASSLFGGNEQFF. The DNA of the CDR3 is TGTGCCAGCAGCTTATTCGGGGGCAATGAGCAGTTCTTC.

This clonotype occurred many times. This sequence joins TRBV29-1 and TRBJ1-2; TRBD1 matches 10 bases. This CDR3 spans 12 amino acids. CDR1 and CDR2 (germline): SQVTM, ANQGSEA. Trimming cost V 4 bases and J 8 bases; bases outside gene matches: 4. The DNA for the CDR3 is TGCAGCGTTGTGACAGGGGGCCAGGGCTACACCTTC. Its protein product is CSVVTGGQGYTF.

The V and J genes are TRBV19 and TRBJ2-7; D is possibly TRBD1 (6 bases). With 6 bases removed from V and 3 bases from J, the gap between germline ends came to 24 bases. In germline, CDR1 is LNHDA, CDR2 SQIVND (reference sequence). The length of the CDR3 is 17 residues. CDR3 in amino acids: CASRSRDTGWSNYEQYF. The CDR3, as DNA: TGTGCCAGTAGGAGCCGGGACACTGGATGGTCGAACTACGAGCAGTACTTC.

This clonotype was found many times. CDR3 amino acids: CASSSLPGGAFF. The CDR3 nucleotides read TGTGCCAGCAGTTCCTTGCCGGGGGGTGCTTTCTTT. V is TRBV28 and J is TRBJ1-1; TRBD1 is a possible D gene (5 bases). V dropped 4 bases and J dropped 11 bases, with 14 bases sitting between them. Germline V gives CDR1 MDHEN, CDR2 SYDVKM. The CDR3 is 12 amino acids.

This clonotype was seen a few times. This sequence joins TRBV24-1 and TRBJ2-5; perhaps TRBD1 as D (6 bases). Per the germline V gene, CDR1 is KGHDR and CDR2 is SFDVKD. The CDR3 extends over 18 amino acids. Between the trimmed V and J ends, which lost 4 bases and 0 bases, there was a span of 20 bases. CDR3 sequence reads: CATSDFDRTRDYQETQYF. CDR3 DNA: TGTGCCACCAGTGACTTTGACAGGACGAGGGATTACCAAGAGACCCAGTACTTC.

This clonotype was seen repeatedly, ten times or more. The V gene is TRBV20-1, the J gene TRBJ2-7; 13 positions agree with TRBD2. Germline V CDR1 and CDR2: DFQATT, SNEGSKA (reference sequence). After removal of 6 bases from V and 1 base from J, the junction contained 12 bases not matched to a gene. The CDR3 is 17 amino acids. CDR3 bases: TGCAGTGCCGGGAAACTAGCGGGAGGGCTAAAGTCCTACGAGCAGTACTTC. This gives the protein CSAGKLAGGLKSYEQYF.

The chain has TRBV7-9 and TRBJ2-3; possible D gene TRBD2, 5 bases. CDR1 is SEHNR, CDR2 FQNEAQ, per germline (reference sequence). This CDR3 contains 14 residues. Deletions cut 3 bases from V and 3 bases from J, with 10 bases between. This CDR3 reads CASSFRGRTDTQYF. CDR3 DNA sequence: TGTGCCAGCAGCTTTAGAGGGCGGACAGATACGCAGTATTTT.